This T cell receptor beta chain was obtained from a study of molecular identifiers for immune sequencing clone quantification. The CDR3 loop spans 14 amino acids. With 3 bases removed from V and 3 bases from J, the gap between germline ends came to 10 bases. Germline values: CDR1 SGHTA, CDR2 FQGNSA. In regard to this clonotype: Its antigen remains unidentified.

The sorting of naive CD8 T cells used the CD8+CD4-CCR7+CD45RA+ phenotype. With listed TCR primers and previously described methods, bulk TCR libraries were prepared. One entry per CDR3 protein results from TCRdb running MiXCR on the PCR reads. This table holds over 85,000 distinct CDR3 sequences, 30% to 45% found once. Study findings and constraints: Detecting spiked Jurkat TCR RNA from one cell among some 990,000 naive cells was reportedly possible. Clones that had above 20 RNA copies took up over 99% of effector molecules but under 1% in naive cells.

The material sequenced was naive CD8+ T cells from blood, with Jurkat cell RNA spiked in. The subset denotes: FACS-sorted CD8+CD4-CCR7+CD45RA+ naive T cells. The V and J genes are TRBV7-2 and TRBJ2-3; D not resolved. The source is a human donor in good health. Some libraries in this study had Jurkat cell RNA spiked in. The CDR3 coding sequence is TGTGCCAGCAGCTTGGGCTACAGAACAGATACGCAGTATTTT. This codes for CASSLGYRTDTQYF.